This paragraph covers one T cell receptor (beta chain) sequence. The antigen is undetermined. V lost 5 bases and J 6 bases, leaving 9 bases between the germline ends. Germline V lookup: CDR1 SGHTA, CDR2 FQGNSA. This CDR3 comprises 12 residues. The entry originates in a study of cytomegalovirus exposure and HLA in healthy donors. Broader study findings: Being indistinguishable, some V segments were excluded, TRBV6-2 and TRBV6-3 among them. Sequencing artifact likely explains a cluster of highly shared sequence variants. Cytomegalovirus status was reportedly diagnosed by the classifier with high specificity and sensitivity. Follow-up analysis seemed to connect common viral pathogens with several of the most significant clusters identified.

Amplification used 60 Vbeta primers and 13 Jbeta primers. Repertoires were generated with immunoSEQ multiplex PCR, while TCRdb's copy carries only in-frame clones and drops some. The top ten hold roughly 2.1% of the sample, which has 150,000 to 200,000 clones, around 84% seen once. The J gene is TRBJ2-3, the V gene TRBV7-2; the D is unclear. Sequencing input: PBMCs. This clonotype was obtained from a man aged 18 to 29 in good health and CMV-seronegative. Here the CDR3 reads CASSPTGDTQYF. The CDR3 coding sequence is TGTGCCAGCAGCCCGACCGGGGATACGCAGTATTTT.